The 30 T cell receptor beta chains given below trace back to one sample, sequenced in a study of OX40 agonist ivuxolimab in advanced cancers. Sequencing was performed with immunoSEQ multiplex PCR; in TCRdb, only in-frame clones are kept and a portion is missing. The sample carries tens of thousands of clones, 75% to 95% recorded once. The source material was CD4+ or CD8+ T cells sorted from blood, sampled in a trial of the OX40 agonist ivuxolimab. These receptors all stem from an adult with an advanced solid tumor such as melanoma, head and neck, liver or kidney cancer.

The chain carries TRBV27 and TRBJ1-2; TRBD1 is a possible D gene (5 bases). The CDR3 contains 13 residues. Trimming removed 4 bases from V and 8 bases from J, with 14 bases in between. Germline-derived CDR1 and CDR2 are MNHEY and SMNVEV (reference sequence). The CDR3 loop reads CASSYLGAGGYTF. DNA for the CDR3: TGTGCCAGCAGTTATCTAGGGGCCGGCGGCTACACCTTC.

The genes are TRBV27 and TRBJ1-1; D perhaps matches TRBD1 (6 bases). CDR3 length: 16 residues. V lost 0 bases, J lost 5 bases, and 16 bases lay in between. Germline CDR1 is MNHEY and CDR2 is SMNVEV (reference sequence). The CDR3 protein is CASSLSRQGKRTEAFF. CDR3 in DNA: TGTGCCAGCAGTTTATCGAGGCAGGGGAAGAGGACTGAAGCTTTCTTT.

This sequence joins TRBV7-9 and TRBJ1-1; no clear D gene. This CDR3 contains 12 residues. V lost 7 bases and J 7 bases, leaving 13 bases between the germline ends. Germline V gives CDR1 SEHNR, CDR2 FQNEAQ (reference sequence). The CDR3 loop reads CASTFSPNEAFF. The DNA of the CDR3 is TGTGCCAGCACCTTTTCCCCGAATGAAGCTTTCTTT.

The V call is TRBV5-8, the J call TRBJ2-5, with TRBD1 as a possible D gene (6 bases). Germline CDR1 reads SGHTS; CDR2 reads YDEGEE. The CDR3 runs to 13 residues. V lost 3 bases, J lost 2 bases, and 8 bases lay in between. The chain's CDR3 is CASSYTGQETQYF. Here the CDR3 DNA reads TGTGCCAGCAGCTACACAGGGCAAGAGACCCAGTACTTC.

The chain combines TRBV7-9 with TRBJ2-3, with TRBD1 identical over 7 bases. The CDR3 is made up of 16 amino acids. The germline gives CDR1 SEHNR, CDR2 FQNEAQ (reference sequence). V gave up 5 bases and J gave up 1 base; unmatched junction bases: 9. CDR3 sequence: CASSLGTDDRTDTQYF. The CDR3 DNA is TGTGCCAGCAGCCTAGGGACAGACGACCGCACAGATACGCAGTATTTT.

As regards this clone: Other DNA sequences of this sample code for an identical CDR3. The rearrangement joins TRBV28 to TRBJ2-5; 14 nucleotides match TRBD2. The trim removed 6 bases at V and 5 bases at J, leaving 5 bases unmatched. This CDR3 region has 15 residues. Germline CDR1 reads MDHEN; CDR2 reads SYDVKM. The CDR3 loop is CASSMGTSGSETQYF. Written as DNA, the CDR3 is TGTGCCAGCAGCATGGGGACTAGCGGGAGCGAGACCCAGTACTTC.

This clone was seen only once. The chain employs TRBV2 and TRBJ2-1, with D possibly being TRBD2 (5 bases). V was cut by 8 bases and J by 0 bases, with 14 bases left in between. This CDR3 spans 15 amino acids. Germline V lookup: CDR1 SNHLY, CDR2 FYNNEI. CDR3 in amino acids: CASQDYPSSYNEQFF. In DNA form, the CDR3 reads TGTGCCAGCCAAGACTACCCTAGCTCCTACAATGAGCAGTTCTTC.

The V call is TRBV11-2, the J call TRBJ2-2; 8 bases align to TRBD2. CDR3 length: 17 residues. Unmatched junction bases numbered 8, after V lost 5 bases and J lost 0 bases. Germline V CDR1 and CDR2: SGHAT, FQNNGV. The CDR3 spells CASSPPGRGANTGELFF. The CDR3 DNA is TGTGCCAGCAGCCCTCCCGGGAGGGGAGCGAACACCGGGGAGCTGTTTTTT.

DNA for the CDR3: TGTGCCAGCAGGGGGACAGGGAATTTTCCAGGCTCTGGAAACACCATATATTTT. Amino acids: CASRGTGNFPGSGNTIYF. The gene calls are TRBV6-4 and TRBJ1-3, with 9 bases aligning to TRBD1. The CDR3 length is 18 residues. Unmatched junction bases numbered 12, after V lost 6 bases and J lost 0 bases. CDR1 is MRHNA, CDR2 SNTAGT, per germline.

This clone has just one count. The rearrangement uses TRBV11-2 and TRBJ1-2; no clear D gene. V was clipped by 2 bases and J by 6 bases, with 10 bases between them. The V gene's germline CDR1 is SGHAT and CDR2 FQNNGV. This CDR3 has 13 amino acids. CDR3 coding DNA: TGTGCCAGCAGCTTAATTCTATGGAATGGCTACACCTTC. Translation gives CASSLILWNGYTF.

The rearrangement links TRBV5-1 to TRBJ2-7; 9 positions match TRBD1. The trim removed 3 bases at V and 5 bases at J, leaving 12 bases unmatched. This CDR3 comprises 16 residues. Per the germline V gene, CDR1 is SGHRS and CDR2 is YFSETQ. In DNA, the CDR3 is TGCGCCAGCAGCTCCCCGGGACAGGGTCCTATGGACGAGCAGTACTTC. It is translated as CASSSPGQGPMDEQYF.

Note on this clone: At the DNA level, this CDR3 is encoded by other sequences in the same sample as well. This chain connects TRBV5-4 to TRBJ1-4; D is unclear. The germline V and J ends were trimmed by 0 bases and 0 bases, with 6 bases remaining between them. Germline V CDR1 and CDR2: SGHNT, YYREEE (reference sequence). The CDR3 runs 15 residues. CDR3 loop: CASSLGTATNEKLFF. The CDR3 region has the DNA TGTGCCAGCAGCTTGGGAACAGCAACTAATGAAAAACTGTTTTTT.

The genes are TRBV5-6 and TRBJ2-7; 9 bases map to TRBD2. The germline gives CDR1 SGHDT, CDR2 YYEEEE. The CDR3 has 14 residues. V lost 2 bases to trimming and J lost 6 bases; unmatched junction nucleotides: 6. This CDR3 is CASSFGLAGLEQYF. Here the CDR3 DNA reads TGTGCCAGCAGCTTCGGGCTAGCGGGGCTCGAGCAGTACTTC.

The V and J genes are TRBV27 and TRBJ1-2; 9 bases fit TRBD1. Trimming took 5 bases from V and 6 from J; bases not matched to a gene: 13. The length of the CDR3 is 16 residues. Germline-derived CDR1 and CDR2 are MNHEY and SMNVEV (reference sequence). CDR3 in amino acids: CASSPKPRDRAHGYTF. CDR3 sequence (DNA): TGTGCCAGCAGTCCTAAACCTCGGGACAGGGCACATGGCTACACCTTC.

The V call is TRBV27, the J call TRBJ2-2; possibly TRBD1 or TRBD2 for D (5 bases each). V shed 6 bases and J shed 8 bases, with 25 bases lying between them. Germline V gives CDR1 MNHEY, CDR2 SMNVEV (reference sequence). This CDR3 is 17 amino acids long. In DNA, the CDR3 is TGTGCCAGCAGCCCCAAGTTTTTCGGGGCGGTGGGGGGGGAGCTGTTTTTT. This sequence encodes CASSPKFFGAVGGELFF.

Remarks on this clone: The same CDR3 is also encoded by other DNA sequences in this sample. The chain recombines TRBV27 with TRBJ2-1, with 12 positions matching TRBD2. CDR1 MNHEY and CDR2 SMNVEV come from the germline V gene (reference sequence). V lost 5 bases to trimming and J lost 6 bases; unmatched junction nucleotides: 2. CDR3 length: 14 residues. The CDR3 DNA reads TGTGCCAGCAGTCTGGGACTAGCGGGCAATGAGCAGTTCTTC. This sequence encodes CASSLGLAGNEQFF.

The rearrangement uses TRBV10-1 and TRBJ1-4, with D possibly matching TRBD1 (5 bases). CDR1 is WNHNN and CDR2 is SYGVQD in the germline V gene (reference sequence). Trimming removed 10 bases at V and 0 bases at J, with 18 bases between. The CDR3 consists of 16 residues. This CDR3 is CATLTAPPTTNEKLFF. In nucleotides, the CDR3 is TGCGCCACCCTGACAGCTCCGCCGACAACTAATGAAAAACTGTTTTTT.

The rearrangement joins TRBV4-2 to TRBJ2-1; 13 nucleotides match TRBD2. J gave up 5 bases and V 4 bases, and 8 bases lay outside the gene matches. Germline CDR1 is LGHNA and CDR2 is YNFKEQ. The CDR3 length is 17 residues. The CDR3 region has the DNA TGTGCCAGCAGCCTCCGACCCGGGACTAGCGGGGACAATGAGCAGTTCTTC. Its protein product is CASSLRPGTSGDNEQFF.

CDR3 nucleotides: TGTGCCAGCAGCTCACCGACAGGGTATCTGGCTTCGGGCTTCAATGAGCAGTTCTTC. This encodes CASSSPTGYLASGFNEQFF. This chain uses TRBV9 with TRBJ2-1, with TRBD1 matching over 7 bases. V dropped 4 bases and J dropped 6; count of bases not matched to a gene: 22. Germline lookup yields CDR1 SGDLS and CDR2 YYNGEE. CDR3 length equals 19 residues.

The CDR3 spells CASSYTRTAYNEQFF. For the CDR3, the DNA is TGTGCCAGCAGTTATACCCGGACAGCCTACAATGAGCAGTTCTTC. V is TRBV6-5 and J is TRBJ2-1, with D perhaps matching TRBD1 (6 bases). Looked up from germline, CDR1 is MNHEY and CDR2 is SVGAGI. There are 15 residues in the CDR3. The ends were cut back, 3 bases at V and 2 bases at J, with 11 bases in the middle.

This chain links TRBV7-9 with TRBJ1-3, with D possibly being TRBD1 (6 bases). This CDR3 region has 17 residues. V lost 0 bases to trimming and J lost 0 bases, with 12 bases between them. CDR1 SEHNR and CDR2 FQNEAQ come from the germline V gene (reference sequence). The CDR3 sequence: CASSLARGTRSGNTIYF. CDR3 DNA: TGTGCCAGCAGCTTAGCGCGGGGGACACGCTCTGGAAACACCATATATTTT.

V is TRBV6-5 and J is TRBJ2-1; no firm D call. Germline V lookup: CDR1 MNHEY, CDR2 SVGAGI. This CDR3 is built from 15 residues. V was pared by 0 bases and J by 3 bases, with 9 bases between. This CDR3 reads CASSYSVTFYNEQFF. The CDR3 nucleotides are TGTGCCAGCAGTTACTCTGTCACTTTCTACAATGAGCAGTTCTTC.

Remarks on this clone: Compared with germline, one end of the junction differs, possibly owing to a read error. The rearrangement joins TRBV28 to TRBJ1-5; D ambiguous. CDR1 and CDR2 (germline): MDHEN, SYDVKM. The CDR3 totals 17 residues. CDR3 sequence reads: CASSLNDPPSNNHPQHF. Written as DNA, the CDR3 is TGTGCCAGCAGTTTAAACGACCCGCCTTCTAACAATCATCCCCAGCATTTT.

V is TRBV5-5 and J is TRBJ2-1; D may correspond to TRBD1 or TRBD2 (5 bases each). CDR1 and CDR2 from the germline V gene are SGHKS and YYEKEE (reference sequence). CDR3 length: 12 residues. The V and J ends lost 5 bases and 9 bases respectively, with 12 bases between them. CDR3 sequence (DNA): TGTGCCAGCAGTCAGGGCGGGTTTGAGCAGTTCTTC. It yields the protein CASSQGGFEQFF.

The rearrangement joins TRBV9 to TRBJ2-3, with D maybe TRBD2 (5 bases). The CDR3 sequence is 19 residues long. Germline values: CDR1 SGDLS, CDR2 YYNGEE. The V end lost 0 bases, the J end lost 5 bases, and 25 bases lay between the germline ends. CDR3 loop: CASSVGRPEEMRVLDTQYF. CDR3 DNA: TGTGCCAGCAGCGTAGGAAGACCGGAGGAAATGCGGGTTTTAGATACGCAGTATTTT.

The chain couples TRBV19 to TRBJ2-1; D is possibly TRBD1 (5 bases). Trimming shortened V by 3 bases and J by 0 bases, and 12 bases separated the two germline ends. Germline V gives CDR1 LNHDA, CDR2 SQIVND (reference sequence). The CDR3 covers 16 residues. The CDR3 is CASSIGQGSSYNEQFF. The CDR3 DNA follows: TGTGCCAGTAGTATTGGTCAGGGAAGCTCCTACAATGAGCAGTTCTTC.

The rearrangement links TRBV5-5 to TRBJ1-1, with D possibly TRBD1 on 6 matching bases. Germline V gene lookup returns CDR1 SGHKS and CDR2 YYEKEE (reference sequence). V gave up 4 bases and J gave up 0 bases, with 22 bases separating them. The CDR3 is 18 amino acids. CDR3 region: CASSPRDTLGRMNTEAFF. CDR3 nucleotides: TGTGCCAGCAGCCCCCGGGACACTCTGGGGAGGATGAACACTGAAGCTTTCTTT. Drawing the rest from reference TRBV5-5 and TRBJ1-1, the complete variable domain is DAGVTQSPTHLIKTRGQQVTLRCSPISGHKSVSWYQQVLGQGPQFIFQYYEKEERGRGNFPDRFSARQFPNYSSELNVNALLLGDSALYLCASSPRDTLGRMNTEAFFGQGTRLTVV.

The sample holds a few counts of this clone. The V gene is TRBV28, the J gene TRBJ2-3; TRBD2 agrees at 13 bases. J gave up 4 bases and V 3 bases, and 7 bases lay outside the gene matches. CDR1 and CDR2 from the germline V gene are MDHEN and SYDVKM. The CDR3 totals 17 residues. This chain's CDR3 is CASSFGTSGVAADTQYF. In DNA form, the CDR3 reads TGTGCCAGCAGTTTTGGGACTAGCGGGGTAGCCGCAGATACGCAGTATTTT.

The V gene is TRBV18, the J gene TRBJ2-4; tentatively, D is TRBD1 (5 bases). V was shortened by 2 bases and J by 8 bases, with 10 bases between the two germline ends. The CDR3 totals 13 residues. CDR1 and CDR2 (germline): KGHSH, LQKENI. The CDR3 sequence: CASSPMGPDIQYF. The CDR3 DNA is TGTGCCAGCTCACCAATGGGGCCGGACATTCAGTACTTC. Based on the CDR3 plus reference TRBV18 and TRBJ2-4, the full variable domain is NAGVMQNPRHLVRRRGQEARLRCSPMKGHSHVYWYRQLPEEGLKFMVYLQKENIIDESGMPKERFSAEFPKEGPSILRIQQVVRGDSAAYFCASSPMGPDIQYFGAGTRLSVL.

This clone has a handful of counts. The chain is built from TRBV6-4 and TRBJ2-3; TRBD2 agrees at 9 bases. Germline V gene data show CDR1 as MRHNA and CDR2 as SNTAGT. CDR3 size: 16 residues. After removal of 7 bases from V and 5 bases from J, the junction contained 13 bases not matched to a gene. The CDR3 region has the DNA TGTGCCAGCACCCCACCCGGGACTAGCAAAGGAGATACGCAGTATTTT. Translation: CASTPPGTSKGDTQYF.